The rows below give T cell receptor beta chains drawn from one sample of a study of cytomegalovirus exposure and HLA in healthy donors. This table comes from immunoSEQ multiplex PCR, and its TCRdb copy is limited to in-frame clones, with some not included. The table has 64,000 or so clones, over 60% seen once. The sample comprised PBMCs. These receptors came from a man aged 40-49 years in good health and CMV-seropositive. The CDR3 runs from the conserved cysteine through the conserved F or W. D genes are given only for firm matches. The size of a clone is reported for some rows only, either as once, few or many, or as a class for expanded clones.

TRBV10-3	few	NA	13	TRBJ2-1	CAISLAWDNEQFF	TGTGCCATCAGCTTAGCGTGGGACAATGAGCAGTTCTTC
TRBV6-6	NA	NA	16	TRBJ2-2	CASSYSPQNPTGELFF	TGTGCCAGCAGTTACTCGCCCCAGAATCCCACCGGGGAGCTGTTTTTT
TRBV29-1	NA	NA	13	TRBJ1-5	CSVRDNINQPQHF	TGCAGCGTTCGCGACAATATCAATCAGCCCCAGCATTTT
TRBV19	NA	NA	15	TRBJ1-5	CASSIKWGGHQPQHF	TGTGCCAGTAGTATAAAGTGGGGAGGGCATCAGCCCCAGCATTTT
TRBV6-6	NA	TRBD1	15	TRBJ2-7	CASSYGGDRGSEQYF	TGTGCCAGCAGTTACGGAGGGGACAGGGGTTCCGAGCAGTACTTC
TRBV28	NA	TRBD2	15	TRBJ2-1	CASSHLGVAGDEQFF	TGTGCCAGCAGCCACCTCGGGGTAGCGGGCGATGAGCAGTTCTTC
TRBV27	NA	TRBD2	15	TRBJ2-3	CASTGTSGNTDTQYF	TGTGCCAGCACGGGGACTAGCGGGAACACAGATACGCAGTATTTT
TRBV9	NA	NA	16	TRBJ2-2	CASSSRLSGNTGELFF	TGTGCCAGCAGCTCCCGGTTGAGCGGGAACACCGGGGAGCTGTTTTTT
TRBV6-5	NA	NA	14	TRBJ2-7	CASRRGTRSYEQYF	TGTGCCAGCAGAAGAGGCACGCGCTCCTACGAGCAGTACTTC
TRBV7-8	NA	NA	15	TRBJ1-1	CASSLVEGENTEAFF	TGTGCCAGCAGCTTAGTGGAGGGCGAGAACACTGAAGCTTTCTTT
TRBV7-9	NA	NA	16	TRBJ2-1	CASSTTESLSYNEQFF	TGTGCCAGCAGCACCACGGAGAGTCTCTCCTACAATGAGCAGTTCTTC
TRBV7-9	once	NA	14	TRBJ1-5	CASSLGQGNQPQHF	TGTGCCAGCAGCTTAGGGCAGGGCAATCAGCCCCAGCATTTT
TRBV5-1	few	TRBD2	14	TRBJ2-3	CASSLRWEGDTQYF	TGCGCCAGCAGCCTCCGGTGGGAGGGAGATACGCAGTATTTT
TRBV7-2	NA	TRBD1	15	TRBJ2-7	CASSLKTGADGEQYF	TGTGCCAGCAGCTTAAAGACAGGGGCTGACGGCGAGCAGTACTTC
TRBV7-6	once	TRBD1	17	TRBJ2-7	CASSGDTGGSPLYEQYF	TGTGCCAGCAGCGGCGATACAGGGGGCTCGCCTCTCTACGAGCAGTACTTC
TRBV19	NA	TRBD2	15	TRBJ2-7	CASSITPSGAYEQYF	TGTGCCAGTAGTATAACCCCCAGCGGGGCCTACGAGCAGTACTTC
TRBV18	NA	NA	12	TRBJ2-7	CASSPGSYEQYF	TGTGCCAGCTCACCCGGCTCCTACGAGCAGTACTTC
TRBV7-9	NA	TRBD1	16	TRBJ1-5	CASSRDRGSGNQPQHF	TGTGCCAGCAGCCGGGACAGGGGTTCGGGCAATCAGCCCCAGCATTTT
TRBV7-9	few	TRBD1	12	TRBJ1-4	CASSLGDRGPVF	TGTGCCAGCAGCTTGGGGGACAGGGGCCCTGTTTTT
TRBV7-8	NA	NA	14	TRBJ2-3	CASSLWEVKDTQYF	TGTGCCAGCAGCTTGTGGGAGGTTAAGGATACGCAGTATTTT
TRBV5-1	once	TRBD1	16	TRBJ2-7	CASSLAGTGPTYEQYF	TGCGCCAGCAGCTTGGCCGGGACAGGACCTACCTACGAGCAGTACTTC
TRBV5-6	NA	TRBD1	14	TRBJ2-7	CASKPGQGGYEQYF	TGTGCCAGCAAGCCGGGACAGGGGGGATACGAGCAGTACTTC
TRBV30	NA	TRBD2	15	TRBJ2-3	CAWGGLAGAGDTQYF	TGTGCGTGGGGGGGACTAGCGGGGGCAGGAGATACGCAGTATTTT
TRBV30	NA	NA	14	TRBJ1-4	CAWSVGGSYEKLFF	TGTGCCTGGAGTGTCGGGGGGTCGTATGAAAAACTGTTTTTT
TRBV28	NA	NA	13	TRBJ1-2	CASRLTGRSGYTF	TGTGCCAGCCGTCTCACAGGGAGATCGGGCTACACCTTC
TRBV6-1	NA	NA	11	TRBJ1-2	CASSEHWLHTF	TGTGCCAGCAGTGAACATTGGCTCCACACCTTC
TRBV5-1	NA	TRBD1	13	TRBJ2-5	CASSPTGVETQYF	TGCGCCAGCAGCCCTACAGGGGTAGAGACCCAGTACTTC
TRBV6-1	NA	NA	16	TRBJ1-5	CASSEPSGYSNQPQHF	TGTGCCAGCAGTGAACCGAGTGGTTATAGCAATCAGCCCCAGCATTTT
TRBV2	NA	NA	14	TRBJ2-6	CASKSGSGANVLTF	TGTGCCAGCAAATCAGGGTCCGGGGCCAACGTCCTGACTTTC
TRBV29-1	NA	TRBD2	14	TRBJ2-7	CSVDSGRGSYEQYF	TGCAGCGTTGATAGCGGGAGAGGTTCATACGAGCAGTACTTC
TRBV27	NA	NA	18	TRBJ1-5	CASSAMTSGDSSDQPQHF	TGTGCCAGCAGTGCTATGACCTCAGGGGATAGCAGTGATCAGCCCCAGCATTTT
TRBV6-5	NA	NA	16	TRBJ1-6	CASSYRVRVLNSPLHF	TGTGCCAGCAGTTACCGAGTCAGGGTATTAAATTCACCCCTCCACTTT
TRBV7-8	few	NA	17	TRBJ2-2	CASSSLKNSARTGELFF	TGTGCCAGCAGCTCCCTAAAAAATTCGGCCAGGACCGGGGAGCTGTTTTTT